A selection of T cell receptor beta chains follows, all from one sample in a study of T cell responses to AZD1222 COVID-19 vaccine. This table comes from immunoSEQ multiplex PCR, and its TCRdb copy is limited to in-frame clones, with some not included. In the table there are about 67,000 clones, 80% to 90% of which are singletons. Sequencing used peripheral blood, obtained on day 0 of AZD1222 vaccination. The receptors originated from an adult in good health. CDR3s include the opening cysteine and the closing phenylalanine or tryptophan. The order of the fields is clone size, J gene, V gene, D gene, CDR3 DNA, CDR3 protein. D genes are given only for firm matches. Some rows have no size entry. The others give once, few or many, or a class for an expanded clone.

-	TRBJ2-5	TRBV7-6	-	TGTGCCAGCAGCTTAGTCGGCGGGAAAGAGACCCAGTACTTC	CASSLVGGKETQYF
few	TRBJ2-2	TRBV9	-	TGTGCCAGCAGCGCCTCGACAGGGGAGCTGTTTTTT	CASSASTGELFF
-	TRBJ1-1	TRBV5-6	-	TGTGCCAGCAGCTTGACAGAGAACACTGAAGCTTTCTTT	CASSLTENTEAFF
-	TRBJ1-5	TRBV4-2	-	TGTGCCAGCAGCCAAGCTCCAAAAGGGGCTATGGGCAATCAGCCCCAGCATTTT	CASSQAPKGAMGNQPQHF
-	TRBJ1-2	TRBV5-1	-	TGCGCCAGCAGCCCCGCAGGGGACTCCTACTATGGCTACACCTTC	CASSPAGDSYYGYTF
few	TRBJ1-4	TRBV19	-	TGTGCCAGTAGCGGCCAGGTTAATGAAAAACTGTTTTTT	CASSGQVNEKLFF
-	TRBJ2-1	TRBV7-7	TRBD2	TGTGCTAGCAGCGGAACATCGACTAGCGGGAGAGGAGAGCAGTTCTTC	CASSGTSTSGRGEQFF
-	TRBJ2-7	TRBV28	TRBD1	TGTGCCAGCAGTTCAAGGGGGCCGCACGAGCAGTACTTC	CASSSRGPHEQYF
-	TRBJ2-7	TRBV6-6	TRBD1	TGTGCCAGCAGCTCTTCAGGGGGTCTAAGCTCCTACGAGCAGTACTTC	CASSSSGGLSSYEQYF
-	TRBJ1-2	TRBV4-3	-	TGCGCCAGCAGCCAAGTCAACGGGCTTTATGGCTACACCTTC	CASSQVNGLYGYTF
-	TRBJ1-5	TRBV6-2/TRBV6-3	-	TGTGCCAGCAGCGGCTGGGAGGGGAGCAATCAGCCCCAGCATTTT	CASSGWEGSNQPQHF
-	TRBJ2-7	TRBV11-2	-	TGTGCCAGCAGCTTAGCCGGAGGAGTCACCTACGAGCAGTACTTC	CASSLAGGVTYEQYF
few	TRBJ2-7	TRBV5-6	-	TGTGCCAGCAGCTTGGCAAGCGAGCAGTACTTC	CASSLASEQYF
-	TRBJ2-1	TRBV4-2	-	TGTGCCAGCAGCCAAGTAGCGGCCCATGAGCAGTTCTTC	CASSQVAAHEQFF
-	TRBJ1-2	TRBV5-4	-	TGTGCCAGCAGCCGGGACAACTGGAGTGGCTACACCTTC	CASSRDNWSGYTF
-	TRBJ2-2	TRBV19	TRBD2	TGTGCCAGTAGCCCTACTAGCGGGGCCGGGGAGCTGTTTTTT	CASSPTSGAGELFF
-	TRBJ1-4	TRBV19	TRBD1	TGTGCCAGTACGACCGGGACAGGGGTTGAAAAACTGTTTTTT	CASTTGTGVEKLFF
-	TRBJ1-2	TRBV12-3/TRBV12-4	-	TGTGCCAGCAGCTCCGATAACTATGGCTACACCTTC	CASSSDNYGYTF
-	TRBJ1-1	TRBV6-2/TRBV6-3	-	TGTGCCAGCAGTTACGGGGGTATGAACACTGAAGCTTTCTTT	CASSYGGMNTEAFF
-	TRBJ1-4	TRBV28	-	TGTGCCAGCAGTTTCCTTTTGGTATCAGGAAAACTGTTTTTT	CASSFLLVSGKLFF
few	TRBJ2-1	TRBV11-2	TRBD2	TGTGCCAGCAGCTTAGTACTAGCGGGGTTTCACAATGAGCAGTTCTTC	CASSLVLAGFHNEQFF
-	TRBJ2-5	TRBV6-2/TRBV6-3	-	TGTGCCAGCAGTTACTTAGGGGGGGCCTGGGGGACCCAGTACTTC	CASSYLGGAWGTQYF
-	TRBJ1-5	TRBV5-8	-	TGTGCCAGCAGCTTGGGGGGGGCTCGGCCCCAGCATTTT	CASSLGGARPQHF
once	TRBJ2-5	TRBV30	-	TGTGCCTGGAGTTACGACGCTAAAGAGACCCAGTACTTC	CAWSYDAKETQYF
-	TRBJ1-1	TRBV6-5	-	TGTGCCAGCAGTTCGGAGACAGAGAACACTGAAGCTTTCTTT	CASSSETENTEAFF
once	TRBJ2-1	TRBV5-1	TRBD1	TGCGCCAGCAGCACTGGACAGGGGGATAATGAGCAGTTCTTC	CASSTGQGDNEQFF
once	TRBJ1-6	TRBV27	-	TGTGCCAGCAGTCCCAAAGGGGGGCAAATCTCTAATTCACCCCTCCACTTT	CASSPKGGQISNSPLHF
once	TRBJ2-7	TRBV7-2	-	TGTGCCAGCAGCTTAGCGGAGGCCCTCCTTTACGAGCAGTACTTC	CASSLAEALLYEQYF
-	TRBJ2-7	TRBV28	-	TGTGCCAGCAGGGGCCCCTACTACGAGCAGTACTTC	CASRGPYYEQYF
-	TRBJ2-7	TRBV6-5	-	TGTGCCAGCAGCCCCCGGGATACTACTCGTGAGCAGTACTTC	CASSPRDTTREQYF
-	TRBJ1-5	TRBV9	-	TGTGCCAGCAGCCCCCAGGTCAATCAGCCCCAGCATTTT	CASSPQVNQPQHF
once	TRBJ2-4	TRBV3-1/TRBV3-2	TRBD1	TGTGCCAGCAGCCCTGTCGTGGGGACAGGGCCCAAAAACATTCAGTACTTC	CASSPVVGTGPKNIQYF
-	TRBJ1-2	TRBV4-1	-	TGCGCCAGCAGCCAAGACCCCGGGACGCCCTATGGCTACACCTTC	CASSQDPGTPYGYTF
-	TRBJ2-7	TRBV28	TRBD2	TGTGCCAGCAGGCTAGGACTAGAGAGCCCTGGGTACTTC	CASRLGLESPGYF
-	TRBJ1-2	TRBV6-5	-	TGTGCCAGCAACGATCAGAGAGCTAACTATGGCTACACCTTC	CASNDQRANYGYTF
few	TRBJ2-2	TRBV24-1	-	TGTGCCACCAGTGATCCCCTGAGGGGATCCACCGGGGAGCTGTTTTTT	CATSDPLRGSTGELFF
-	TRBJ1-1	TRBV7-2	-	TGTGCCAGCAGCTCACGCCCCGGACTTCCAATGAACACTGAAGCTTTCTTT	CASSSRPGLPMNTEAFF
-	TRBJ2-3	TRBV9	-	TGTGCCAGCAGCGTAGCTAGGGGGTCAGATACGCAGTATTTT	CASSVARGSDTQYF
-	TRBJ1-2	TRBV24-1	-	TGTGCCACCAGTGATCTGGAGGCAAACTATGGCTACACCTTC	CATSDLEANYGYTF
-	TRBJ2-7	TRBV28	TRBD1	TGTGCCAGCAGGCAAGACAGGGTGAGGGAGCAGTACTTC	CASRQDRVREQYF
few	TRBJ2-1	TRBV5-1	TRBD2	TGCGCCAGCAACTTGCGGGAGTACAATGAGCAGTTCTTC	CASNLREYNEQFF
once	TRBJ1-6	TRBV7-2	-	TGTGCCAGCAGCCAAGGGAACGGGGGGAATTCACCCCTCCACTTT	CASSQGNGGNSPLHF
-	TRBJ1-6	TRBV9	-	TGTGCCAGCAGCCCACTCGGGGGCACGCATTCACCCCTCCACTTT	CASSPLGGTHSPLHF
-	TRBJ1-1	TRBV7-9	-	TGTGCCAGCAGCTTAGCGATACAAACTGAAGCTTTCTTT	CASSLAIQTEAFF
-	TRBJ2-7	TRBV6-5	-	TGTGCCAGCAGTTCTGAGACAGGTATCTACGAGCAGTACTTC	CASSSETGIYEQYF
-	TRBJ2-4	TRBV27	-	TGTGCCAGCAGTGTGGGGGTGGGGGCCAAAAACATTCAGTACTTC	CASSVGVGAKNIQYF
-	TRBJ1-3	TRBV6-2/TRBV6-3	-	TGTGCCAGCAGCCTGGGGCAACAGGTGCGGGGAAACACCATATATTTT	CASSLGQQVRGNTIYF
-	TRBJ1-3	TRBV28	-	TGTGCCAGCAGTCACCTGATTAGCTCTGGAAACACCATATATTTT	CASSHLISSGNTIYF
-	TRBJ1-3	TRBV4-3	-	TGCGCCAGCAGCCAAGAGGATCGGGGAAACACCATATATTTT	CASSQEDRGNTIYF
-	TRBJ2-3	TRBV19	-	TGTGCCAGTAGTATGGTACACGTCACAGATACGCAGTATTTT	CASSMVHVTDTQYF